Listed below are T cell receptor beta chains from one sample, sequenced in a study of vaccination and CD4 T cells after COVID-19. TCRdb re-derived calls from the PCR reads in MiXCR, one entry per CDR3 protein. The repertoire has approximately 12,000 distinct CDR3 sequences, more than 40% of them found once; the top ten carry roughly 14%. Their antigen targets remain unknown. Sequencing input: CD4+ T cells from blood, cultured in vitro. Receptors were obtained from a human donor who had recovered from COVID-19. CDR3s include the opening cysteine and the closing phenylalanine or tryptophan.

j_call v_call cdr3_aa
TRBJ1-2 TRBV14 CASSTRQNPNYGYTF
TRBJ2-7 TRBV20-1 CSASLAGGYEQYF
TRBJ1-2 TRBV6-1 CASSPQTGGYSGYTF
TRBJ1-2 TRBV27 CASTLSSEGRYGYTF
TRBJ1-5 TRBV19 CASSRVDGVPRQPQHF
TRBJ2-1 TRBV24-1 CATSDPGRGANEQFF
TRBJ1-2 TRBV2 CAILPGVGYTF
TRBJ2-7 TRBV6-1 CASSAGGDEQYF
TRBJ2-3 TRBV2 CASRKVSEGLAGGRDTQYF
TRBJ1-1 TRBV19 CASSISDKMNTEAFF
TRBJ1-5 TRBV12-3/TRBV12-4 CASSTILSYRGEGNQPQHF
TRBJ1-1 TRBV7-8 CASSFIRNTEAFF
TRBJ2-5 TRBV2 CASRPDRALRQETQYF
TRBJ1-6 TRBV7-9 CASSPLLGSASPLHF
TRBJ1-2 TRBV7-2 CASSLARLDGGYTF
TRBJ2-1 TRBV20-1 CSASRQGPSSYNEQFF
TRBJ2-7 TRBV20-1 CSARLAGDYSYEQYF
TRBJ2-2 TRBV20-1 CSAREGPNTGELFF
TRBJ1-5 TRBV6-1 CASSERGDTLSNQPQHF
TRBJ2-1 TRBV12-3/TRBV12-4 CASSPITGYSYNEQFF
TRBJ1-1 TRBV20-1 CSGHREDTEAFF
TRBJ2-7 TRBV7-6 CASTPISSYEQYF
TRBJ2-5 TRBV12-3/TRBV12-4 CASSPGLVGETQYF
TRBJ2-7 TRBV12-5 CASGLPFSGRGTYEQYF
TRBJ1-2 TRBV9 CASSTQGYGYTF
TRBJ2-3 TRBV4-2 CASSQDPLQEMGTDTQYF
TRBJ1-6 TRBV6-5 CASSFGTGLNSPLHF
TRBJ2-7 TRBV6-2/TRBV6-3 CASTLVLAPPGSRNEQYF
TRBJ2-1 TRBV12-3/TRBV12-4 CASSLSGRGLINEQFF
TRBJ2-7 TRBV7-2 CASSSYSSGALPQYF
TRBJ1-1 TRBV25-1 CASSVRGGTEAFF
TRBJ2-3 TRBV7-3 CASSKNSGEDTQYF
TRBJ1-1 TRBV19 CASSSGGGNTEAFF
TRBJ2-2 TRBV2 CASSVTGELFF
TRBJ1-5 TRBV10-3 CAISDREGRKPQHF
TRBJ2-3 TRBV4-1 CASSQRDREADTQYF
TRBJ1-2 TRBV6-1 CASMGQGYGYTF
TRBJ1-1 TRBV27 CASRASAGGAVTEAFF
TRBJ2-1 TRBV6-1 CASTSAGVRNEQFF
TRBJ2-7 TRBV24-1 CATSDSGRSTRQYF
TRBJ2-4 TRBV20-1 CSAREEGVGSDIQYF
TRBJ2-7 TRBV6-1 CASSPAGPYEQYF
TRBJ2-4 TRBV6-1 CASSEDGAKNIQYF
TRBJ2-3 TRBV10-3 CAIRPTGGTDTQYF
TRBJ2-7 TRBV6-2/TRBV6-3 CASTDRSVYEQYF
TRBJ1-3 TRBV7-9 CASSRGSGNTIYF
TRBJ1-5 TRBV2 CASGYSGNQPQHF
TRBJ2-7 TRBV5-1 CASNRDPRDEQYF
TRBJ2-5 TRBV28 CASSFGGKVETQYF
TRBJ1-2 TRBV20-1 CSALLTGVAGGAYGYTF
TRBJ2-1 TRBV5-1 CASSLLDQREYEQFF
TRBJ2-7 TRBV24-1 CATRRDSVDYEQYF
TRBJ2-7 TRBV10-1 CASSVREQYF
TRBJ2-1 TRBV7-2 CASSAGPGRANEQFF